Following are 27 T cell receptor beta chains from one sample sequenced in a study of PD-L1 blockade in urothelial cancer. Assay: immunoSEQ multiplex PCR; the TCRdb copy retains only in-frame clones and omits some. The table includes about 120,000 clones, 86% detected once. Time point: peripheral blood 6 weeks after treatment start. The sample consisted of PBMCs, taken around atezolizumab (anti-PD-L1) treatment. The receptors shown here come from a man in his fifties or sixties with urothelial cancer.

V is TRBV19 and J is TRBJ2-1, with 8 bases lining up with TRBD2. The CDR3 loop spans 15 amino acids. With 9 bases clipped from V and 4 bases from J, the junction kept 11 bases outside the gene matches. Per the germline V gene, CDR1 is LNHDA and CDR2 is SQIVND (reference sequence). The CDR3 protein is CASAKGSGKYNEQFF. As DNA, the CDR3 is TGTGCCAGCGCCAAGGGTAGCGGGAAATACAATGAGCAGTTCTTC.

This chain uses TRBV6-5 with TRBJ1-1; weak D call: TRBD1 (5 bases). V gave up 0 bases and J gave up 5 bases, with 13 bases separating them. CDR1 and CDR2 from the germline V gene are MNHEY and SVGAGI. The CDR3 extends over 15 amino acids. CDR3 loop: CASSYSRQGGTEAFF. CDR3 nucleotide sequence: TGTGCCAGCAGTTACTCGAGGCAGGGTGGAACTGAAGCTTTCTTT.

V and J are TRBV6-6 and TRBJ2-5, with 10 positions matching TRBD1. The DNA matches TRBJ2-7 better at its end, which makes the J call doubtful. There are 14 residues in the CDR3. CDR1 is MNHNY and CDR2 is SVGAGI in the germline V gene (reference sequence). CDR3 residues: CASRSGTGVYEQYF. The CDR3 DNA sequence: TGTGCCAGCAGGTCCGGGACAGGGGTATACGAGCAGTACTTC.

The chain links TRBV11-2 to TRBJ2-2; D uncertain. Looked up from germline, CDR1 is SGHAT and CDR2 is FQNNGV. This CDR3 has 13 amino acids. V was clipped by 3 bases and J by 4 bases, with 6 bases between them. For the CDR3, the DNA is TGTGCCAGCAGCTTCACGGGCACCGGGGAGCTGTTTTTT. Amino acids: CASSFTGTGELFF.

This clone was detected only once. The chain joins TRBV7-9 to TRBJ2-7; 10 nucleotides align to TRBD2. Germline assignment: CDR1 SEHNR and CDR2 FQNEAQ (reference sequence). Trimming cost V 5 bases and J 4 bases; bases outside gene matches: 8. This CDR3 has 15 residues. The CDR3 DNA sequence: TGTGCCAGCAGCCAGACCGGGACTAGCGCTTACGAGCAGTACTTC. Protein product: CASSQTGTSAYEQYF.

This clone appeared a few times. In nucleotides, the CDR3 is TGTGCCACCAGCGGGGGACAGGGGGTGAACTATGGCTACACCTTC. Encoded protein: CATSGGQGVNYGYTF. The V call is TRBV15, the J call TRBJ1-2; 11 positions agree with TRBD1. This CDR3 region has 15 residues. After removal of 5 bases from V and 2 bases from J, the junction contained 4 bases not matched to a gene. CDR1 and CDR2 from the germline V gene are LNHNV and YYDKDF (reference sequence). The whole variable domain, remainder taken from reference TRBV15 and TRBJ1-2, is DAMVIQNPRYQVTQFGKPVTLSCSQTLNHNVMYWYQQKSSQAPKLLFHYYDKDFNNEADTPDNFQSRRPNTSFCFLDIRSPGLGDTAMYLCATSGGQGVNYGYTFGSGTRLTVV.

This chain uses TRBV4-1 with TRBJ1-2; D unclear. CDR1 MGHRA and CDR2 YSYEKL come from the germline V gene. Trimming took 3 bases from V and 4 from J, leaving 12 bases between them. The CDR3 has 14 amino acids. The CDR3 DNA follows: TGCGCCAGCAGCCATTTCGGTCCGGGCTATGGCTACACCTTC. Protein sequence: CASSHFGPGYGYTF.

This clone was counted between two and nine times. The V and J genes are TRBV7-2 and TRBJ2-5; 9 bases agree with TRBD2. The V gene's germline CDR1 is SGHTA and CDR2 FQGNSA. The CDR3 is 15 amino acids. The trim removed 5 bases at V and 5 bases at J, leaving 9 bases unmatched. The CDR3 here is CASSPNYSGSETQYF. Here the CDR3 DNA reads TGTGCCAGCAGCCCCAATTATAGCGGGAGCGAGACCCAGTACTTC.

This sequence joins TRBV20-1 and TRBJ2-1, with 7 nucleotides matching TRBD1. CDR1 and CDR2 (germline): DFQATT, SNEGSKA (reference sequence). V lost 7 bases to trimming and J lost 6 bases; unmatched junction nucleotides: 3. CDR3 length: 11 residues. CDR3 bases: TGCAGTGTTCCAGGGGGCAATGAGCAGTTCTTC. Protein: CSVPGGNEQFF.

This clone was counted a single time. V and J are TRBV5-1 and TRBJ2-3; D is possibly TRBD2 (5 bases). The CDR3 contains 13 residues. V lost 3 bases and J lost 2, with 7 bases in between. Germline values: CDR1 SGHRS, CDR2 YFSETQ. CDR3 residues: CASSSDFTDTQYF. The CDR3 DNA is TGCGCCAGCAGCTCGGACTTCACAGATACGCAGTATTTT.

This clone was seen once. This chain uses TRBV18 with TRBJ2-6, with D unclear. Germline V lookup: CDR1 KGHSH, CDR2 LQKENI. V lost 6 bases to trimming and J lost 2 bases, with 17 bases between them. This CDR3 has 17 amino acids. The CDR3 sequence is CASSFTTMSAGANVLTF. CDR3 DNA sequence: TGTGCCAGCTCCTTTACCACGATGAGTGCTGGGGCCAACGTCCTGACTTTC.

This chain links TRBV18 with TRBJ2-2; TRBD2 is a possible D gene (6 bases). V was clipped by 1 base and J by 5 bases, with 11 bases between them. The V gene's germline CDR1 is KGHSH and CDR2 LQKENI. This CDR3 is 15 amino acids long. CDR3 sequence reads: CASSPLAGRTGELFF. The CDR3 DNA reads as TGTGCCAGCTCACCACTTGCGGGGAGAACCGGGGAGCTGTTTTTT.

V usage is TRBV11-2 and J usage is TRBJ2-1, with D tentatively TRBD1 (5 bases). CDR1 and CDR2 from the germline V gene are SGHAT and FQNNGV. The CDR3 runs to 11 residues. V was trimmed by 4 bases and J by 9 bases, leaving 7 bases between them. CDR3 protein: CASSSGPEQFF. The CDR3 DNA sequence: TGTGCCAGCAGCTCAGGGCCTGAGCAGTTCTTC.

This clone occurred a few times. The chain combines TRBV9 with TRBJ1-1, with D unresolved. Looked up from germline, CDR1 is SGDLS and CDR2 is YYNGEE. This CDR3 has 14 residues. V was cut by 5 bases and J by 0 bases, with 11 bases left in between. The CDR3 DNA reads TGTGCCAGCAGTCCCGGGGATCTGAACACTGAAGCTTTCTTT. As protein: CASSPGDLNTEAFF.

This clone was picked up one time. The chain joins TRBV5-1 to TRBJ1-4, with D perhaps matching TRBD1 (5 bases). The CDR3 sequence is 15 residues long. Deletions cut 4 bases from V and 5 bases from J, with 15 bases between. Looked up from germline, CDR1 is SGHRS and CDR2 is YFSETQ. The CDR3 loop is CASSKGHSLNEKLFF. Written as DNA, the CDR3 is TGCGCCAGCAGCAAAGGACATTCCCTCAATGAAAAACTGTTTTTT.

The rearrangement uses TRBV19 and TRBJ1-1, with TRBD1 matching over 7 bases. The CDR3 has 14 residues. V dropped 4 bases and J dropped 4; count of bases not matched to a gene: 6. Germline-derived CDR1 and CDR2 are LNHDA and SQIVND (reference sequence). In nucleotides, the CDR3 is TGTGCCAGTAGTAGGGAACAGGGGCCCACTGAAGCTTTCTTT. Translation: CASSREQGPTEAFF.

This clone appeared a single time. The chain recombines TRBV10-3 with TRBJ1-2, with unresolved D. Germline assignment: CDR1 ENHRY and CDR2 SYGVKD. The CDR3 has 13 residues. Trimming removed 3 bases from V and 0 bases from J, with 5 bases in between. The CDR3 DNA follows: TGTGCCATCAGTGAAGCATCTAACTATGGCTACACCTTC. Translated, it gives CAISEASNYGYTF.

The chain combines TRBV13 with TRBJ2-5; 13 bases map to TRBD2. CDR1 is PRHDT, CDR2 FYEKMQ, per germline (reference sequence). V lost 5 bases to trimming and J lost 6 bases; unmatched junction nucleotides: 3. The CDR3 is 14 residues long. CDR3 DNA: TGTGCCAGCAGCGGGACTAGCGGGACGAAGACCCAGTACTTC. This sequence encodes CASSGTSGTKTQYF.

CDR3 DNA sequence: TGTGCCAGCAGCGGCACGGACAGCCCCAATTCACCCCTCCACTTT. Its translation: CASSGTDSPNSPLHF. The rearrangement uses TRBV9 and TRBJ1-6; tentatively, D is TRBD1 (6 bases). CDR3 length: 15 amino acids. Germline values: CDR1 SGDLS, CDR2 YYNGEE. With 3 bases removed from V and 7 bases from J, the gap between germline ends came to 14 bases.

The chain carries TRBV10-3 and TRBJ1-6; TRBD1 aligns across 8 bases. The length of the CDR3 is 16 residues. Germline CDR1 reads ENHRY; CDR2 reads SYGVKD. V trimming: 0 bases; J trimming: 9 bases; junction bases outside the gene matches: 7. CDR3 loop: CAISESKTGAGSPLHF. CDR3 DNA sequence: TGTGCCATCAGTGAGTCGAAGACAGGGGCTGGTTCACCCCTCCACTTT.

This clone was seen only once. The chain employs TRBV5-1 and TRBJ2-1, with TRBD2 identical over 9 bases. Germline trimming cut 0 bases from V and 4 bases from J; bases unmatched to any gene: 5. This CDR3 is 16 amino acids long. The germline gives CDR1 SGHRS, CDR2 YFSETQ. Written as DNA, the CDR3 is TGCGCCAGCAGCTTGGTGGTGACTAGCGGATACAATGAGCAGTTCTTC. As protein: CASSLVVTSGYNEQFF.

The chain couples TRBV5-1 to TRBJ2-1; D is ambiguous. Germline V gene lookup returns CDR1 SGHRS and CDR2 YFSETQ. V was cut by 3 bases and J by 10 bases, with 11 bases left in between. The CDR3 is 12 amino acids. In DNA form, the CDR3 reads TGCGCCAGCAGCTCCGAGGCTGGAGAGCAGTTCTTC. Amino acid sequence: CASSSEAGEQFF.

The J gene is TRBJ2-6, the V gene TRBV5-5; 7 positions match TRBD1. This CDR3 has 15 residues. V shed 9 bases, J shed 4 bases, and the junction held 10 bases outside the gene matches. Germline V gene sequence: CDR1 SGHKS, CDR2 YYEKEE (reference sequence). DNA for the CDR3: TGTGCCACCCAGGGGGAGTTCCTCGGGGCCAACGTCCTGACTTTC. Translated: CATQGEFLGANVLTF.

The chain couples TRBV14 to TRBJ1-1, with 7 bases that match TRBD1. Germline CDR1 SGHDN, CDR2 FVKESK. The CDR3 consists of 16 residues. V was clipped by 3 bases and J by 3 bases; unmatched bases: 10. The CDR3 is CASSQRSGTVDTEAFF. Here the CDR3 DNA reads TGTGCCAGCAGCCAGCGCTCCGGGACAGTTGACACTGAAGCTTTCTTT.

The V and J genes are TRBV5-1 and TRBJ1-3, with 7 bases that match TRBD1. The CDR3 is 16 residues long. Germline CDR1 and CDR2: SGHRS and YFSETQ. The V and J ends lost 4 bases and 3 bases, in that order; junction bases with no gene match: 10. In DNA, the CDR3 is TGCGCCAGCAGCGAGAAGGCCACAGGGGTTGGAAACACCATATATTTT. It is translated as CASSEKATGVGNTIYF.

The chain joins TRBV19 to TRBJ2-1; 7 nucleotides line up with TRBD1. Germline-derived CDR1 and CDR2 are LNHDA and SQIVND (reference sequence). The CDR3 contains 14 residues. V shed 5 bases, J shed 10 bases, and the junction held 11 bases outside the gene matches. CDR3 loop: CASSFTGAEREQFF. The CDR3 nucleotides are TGTGCCAGTAGTTTCACAGGGGCTGAGAGGGAGCAGTTCTTC.

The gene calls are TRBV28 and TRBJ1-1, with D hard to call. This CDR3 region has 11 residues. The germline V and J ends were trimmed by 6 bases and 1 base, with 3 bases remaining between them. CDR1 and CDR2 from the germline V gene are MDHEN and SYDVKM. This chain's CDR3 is CASSQNTEAFF. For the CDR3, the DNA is TGTGCCAGCAGCCAGAACACTGAAGCTTTCTTT.